This TCR beta chain was sequenced for a study of T cell responses to AZD1222 COVID-19 vaccine. Germline V gene lookup returns CDR1 KGHDR and CDR2 SFDVKD. V lost 2 bases and J 9 bases, leaving 9 bases between the germline ends. The CDR3 covers 13 residues. Assay: immunoSEQ multiplex PCR; the TCRdb copy retains only in-frame clones and omits some. The table has tens of thousands of clones, 82% seen once. The TCR originated in an adult in good health. The chain combines TRBV24-1 with TRBJ2-2; tentatively, D is TRBD2 (5 bases). Sequenced material: peripheral blood, taken on day 0 of AZD1222 vaccination. The CDR3 spells CATSDYEGRELFF. The CDR3 DNA follows: TGTGCCACCAGTGATTATGAGGGTAGGGAGCTGTTTTTT.